The 23 T cell receptor beta chains below were found in one sample sequenced in a study of cytomegalovirus exposure and HLA in healthy donors. The PCR had 60 Vbeta and 13 Jbeta primers. Produced via immunoSEQ multiplex PCR; TCRdb's table is partial and in-frame only. The repertoire holds about 140,000 clones, with roughly three fifths as singletons. Material for sequencing was PBMCs. The origin of the receptors is a woman aged 55-69 years in good health and CMV-seronegative.

This clone was counted between two and nine times. The junction and the germline gene differ at one end; a read error may be behind it. V usage is TRBV5-4 and J usage is TRBJ2-5; possible D gene TRBD2, 5 bases. CDR1 and CDR2 (germline): SGHNT, YYREEE (reference sequence). The CDR3 spans 15 residues. For the CDR3, the DNA is TGCGCCAGCAGCCAAGAGGGAGAACCCCAAGAGACCCAGTACTTC. Translated, it gives CASSQEGEPQETQYF.

Note on this clone: One end of the junction is discordant with germline, which a read error may explain. The same CDR3 arises from other DNA sequences in this sample as well. The CDR3 loop reads CSVTGITYNEQFF. In DNA, the CDR3 is TGCAGCGTGACAGGGATCACCTACAACGAGCAGTTCTTC. This rearrangement joins TRBV29-1 to TRBJ2-1; 7 bases map to TRBD1. Per the germline V gene, CDR1 is SQVTM and CDR2 is ANQGSEA. CDR3 size: 13 residues.

The chain uses TRBV19 and TRBJ2-5; TRBD1 aligns across 7 bases. This CDR3 is 13 amino acids long. Germline CDR1 LNHDA, CDR2 SQIVND (reference sequence). V shed 9 bases and J 7 bases; nucleotides not matched to a gene: 11. The CDR3 DNA reads TGTGCCAGCGCCGACAGGGCACGTGGGACCCAGTACTTC. Translated, it gives CASADRARGTQYF.

The chain links TRBV13 to TRBJ2-1; D unclear. The CDR3 length is 14 residues. Germline V gene data show CDR1 as PRHDT and CDR2 as FYEKMQ (reference sequence). Between the trimmed V and J ends, which lost 4 bases and 2 bases, there was a span of 9 bases. CDR3 region: CASSSRSPYNEQFF. The DNA of the CDR3 is TGTGCCAGCAGCTCGAGGAGCCCCTACAATGAGCAGTTCTTC.

The rearrangement uses TRBV9 and TRBJ2-3; 15 nucleotides line up with TRBD2. With 3 bases clipped from V and 6 bases from J, the junction kept 2 bases outside the gene matches. The CDR3 sequence is 15 residues long. Germline CDR1 reads SGDLS; CDR2 reads YYNGEE. CDR3 nucleotide sequence: TGTGCCAGCAGCGACGGGACTAGCGGGGGGGATACGCAGTATTTT. Amino acid sequence: CASSDGTSGGDTQYF.

This clone was seen more than once but under ten times. The rearrangement joins TRBV5-5 to TRBJ2-2; D remains ambiguous. V dropped 1 base and J dropped 1 base, with 8 bases sitting between them. CDR1 is SGHKS, CDR2 YYEKEE, per germline (reference sequence). The CDR3 spans 15 residues. DNA of the CDR3: TGTGCCAGCAGCTTGAATTCAGGGAACACCGGGGAGCTGTTTTTT. The encoded protein is CASSLNSGNTGELFF.

This clone was seen more than once but under ten times. The chain carries TRBV25-1 and TRBJ2-1; 7 nucleotides match TRBD2. Looked up from germline, CDR1 is MGHDK and CDR2 is SYGVNS. Trimming took 7 bases from V and 2 from J; bases not matched to a gene: 8. This CDR3 is 15 amino acids long. The CDR3 DNA reads as TGTGCCAGCACCCCCCGGGAGGCTCCCTACAATGAGCAGTTCTTC. Protein: CASTPREAPYNEQFF.

This clone occurred a few times. J is TRBJ2-2 and V is TRBV5-4; no clear D. Trimming shortened V by 2 bases and J by 4 bases, and 15 bases separated the two germline ends. The germline gives CDR1 SGHNT, CDR2 YYREEE (reference sequence). The CDR3 runs 16 residues. The CDR3 region is CASSFLQNLGTGELFF. CDR3 coding DNA: TGTGCCAGCAGCTTCCTACAGAACTTGGGCACCGGGGAGCTGTTTTTT.

This clone was counted a single time. V is TRBV10-1 and J is TRBJ1-2, with a possible D match to TRBD1 (5 bases). The CDR3 contains 12 residues. The germline gives CDR1 WNHNN, CDR2 SYGVQD (reference sequence). Trimming took 4 bases from V and 5 from J, leaving 8 bases between them. The CDR3 DNA sequence: TGCGCCAGCAGTGGACAGCGATATGGCTACACCTTC. Its protein product is CASSGQRYGYTF.

This chain joins TRBV9 and TRBJ2-5; 13 bases are a match to TRBD2. The CDR3 extends over 16 amino acids. Per the germline V gene, CDR1 is SGDLS and CDR2 is YYNGEE. J was trimmed by 5 bases and V by 4 bases; bases with no gene match: 8. This chain's CDR3 is CASSRSGTSGMETQYF. For the CDR3, the DNA is TGTGCCAGCAGCCGATCCGGGACTAGCGGGATGGAGACCCAGTACTTC.

A single count supports this clone. This sequence joins TRBV7-2 and TRBJ2-3; TRBD2 matches at 8 bases. CDR3 length: 14 amino acids. Per germline, CDR1 SGHTA and CDR2 FQGNSA. V dropped 1 base and J dropped 6; count of bases not matched to a gene: 3. In nucleotides, the CDR3 is TGTGCCAGCAGCTTAGTGCGGGGGGTGGATACGCAGTATTTT. Encoded protein: CASSLVRGVDTQYF.

V and J are TRBV19 and TRBJ2-7; TRBD1 is a possible D gene (6 bases). The germline V and J ends were trimmed by 6 bases and 1 base, with 10 bases remaining between them. Germline V gene sequence: CDR1 LNHDA, CDR2 SQIVND (reference sequence). CDR3 length: 13 residues. CDR3 in DNA: TGTGCCAGTAGCCTCACAGGGTCCTACGAGCAGTACTTC. Residues: CASSLTGSYEQYF.

J is TRBJ2-2 and V is TRBV29-1; tentatively, D is TRBD1 (6 bases). V lost 7 bases, J lost 2 bases, and 17 bases lay in between. The germline V gene encodes CDR1 SQVTM and CDR2 ANQGSEA. This CDR3 comprises 15 residues. The CDR3 nucleotides read TGCAGCGCCCGTGAGCAGGGGCCAAACACCGGGGAGCTGTTTTTT. Translation: CSAREQGPNTGELFF.

The chain couples TRBV2 to TRBJ1-3; D is unresolved. The V gene lost 6 bases and the J gene lost 14 bases, with 14 bases spanning the gap. Germline V gene lookup returns CDR1 SNHLY and CDR2 FYNNEI. The CDR3 has 11 amino acids. For the CDR3, the DNA is TGTGCCAGCAGCCAGGTGGGCTTCGTATATTTT. This encodes CASSQVGFVYF.

The V call is TRBV5-1, the J call TRBJ2-5; TRBD1 aligns across 7 bases. The J call may be in error: the DNA end matches TRBJ2-7 better. This CDR3 spans 16 amino acids. Germline V gene data show CDR1 as SGHRS and CDR2 as YFSETQ. CDR3 region: CASSLSLDRVRYEQYF. In DNA form, the CDR3 reads TGCGCCAGCAGCTTGTCCCTTGACAGGGTGAGGTACGAGCAGTACTTC.

V gene TRBV10-3 combines with J gene TRBJ2-2; 8 bases map to TRBD2. The ends lost 6 bases at V and 5 bases at J; junction bases unmatched: 8. The CDR3 has 15 residues. Germline-derived CDR1 and CDR2 are ENHRY and SYGVKD. CDR3 sequence: CAISARGVGTGELFF. CDR3 nucleotide sequence: TGTGCCATCAGCGCGCGGGGGGTTGGGACCGGGGAGCTGTTTTTT.

This rearrangement joins TRBV7-9 to TRBJ2-6, with TRBD1 as a possible D gene (5 bases). Germline-derived CDR1 and CDR2 are SEHNR and FQNEAQ (reference sequence). The V and J ends lost 1 base and 0 bases respectively, with 13 bases between them. The CDR3 has 18 residues. The CDR3 loop is CASSLVTGPSSGANVLTF. CDR3 coding DNA: TGTGCCAGCAGCTTAGTAACAGGACCGTCCTCTGGGGCCAACGTCCTGACTTTC.

The CDR3 protein is CASSEVQGRDGTQYF. CDR3 DNA sequence: TGTGCCAGCAGTGAAGTCCAGGGCCGAGACGGGACCCAGTACTTC. The chain has TRBV2 and TRBJ2-5; D is possibly TRBD1 (5 bases). V was shortened by 1 base and J by 7 bases, with 16 bases between the two germline ends. This CDR3 region has 15 residues. The germline CDR1 and CDR2 sequences are SNHLY and FYNNEI.

The chain combines TRBV28 with TRBJ2-7; 8 bases map to TRBD2. The CDR3 covers 12 residues. Germline loops: CDR1 MDHEN, CDR2 SYDVKM. The CDR3 bases are TGTGCAGCGGGAGCGGACACCTACGAGCAGTACTTC. Protein sequence: CAAGADTYEQYF.

This rearrangement joins TRBV29-1 to TRBJ2-7, with D tentatively TRBD2 (5 bases). V lost 5 bases to trimming and J lost 2 bases, with 16 bases between them. This CDR3 comprises 14 residues. CDR1 is SQVTM, CDR2 ANQGSEA, per germline. CDR3 DNA sequence: TGCAGCGTTCAACTACCGGCGACTACCTACGAGCAGTACTTC. This gives the protein CSVQLPATTYEQYF.

The table lists this clone with a count of one. This sequence joins TRBV2 and TRBJ1-1; D ambiguous. Germline CDR1 and CDR2: SNHLY and FYNNEI. The CDR3 is 14 residues long. The V end lost 6 bases, the J end lost 1 base, and 12 bases lay between the germline ends. CDR3 amino acids: CASRTRAGNTEAFF. CDR3 DNA: TGTGCCAGCAGGACCCGAGCGGGGAACACTGAAGCTTTCTTT.

In this sample, this clone turned up a few times. This sequence joins TRBV27 and TRBJ2-3, with D possibly matching TRBD2 (5 bases). V lost 1 base and J lost 6, with 14 bases in between. From germline, CDR1 is MNHEY and CDR2 SMNVEV (reference sequence). CDR3 length: 15 residues. In DNA form, the CDR3 reads TGTGCCAGCAGTTTATTGTCCGGGGTTGGGGATACGCAGTATTTT. Translated, it gives CASSLLSGVGDTQYF.

Only one count was recorded for this clone. This rearrangement joins TRBV21-1 to TRBJ1-5. TRBV21-1 is a pseudogene locus. This CDR3 region has 19 residues. CDR3 bases: TGTGCCAGCAGCAAATACCCCCCCCCGGGAGGGGATAGCAATCAGCCCCAGCATTTT. Translation gives CASSKYPPPGGDSNQPQHF.